These T cell receptor beta chains were read from a single sample in a study of regulatory T cells in long-lasting Graves disease. TCRdb re-analysed the multiplex PCR reads in MiXCR, keeping a single row per CDR3 protein. The data contain fewer than 400,000 distinct CDR3 sequences, about 20% of them singletons. Sequenced material: peripheral blood mononuclear cells (PBMCs), taken at new diagnosis, from a patient treated with antithyroid drugs. The receptors come from a female donor with Graves disease. Each CDR3 is given with its conserved first and last residue.

j_gene | len | v_gene | CDR3aa
TRBJ2-1 | 13 | TRBV3-1 | CANPAGSYNEQFF
TRBJ2-7 | 11 | TRBV10-2 | CASSEGNEQYF
TRBJ2-1 | 16 | TRBV20-1 | CSAWVGGEAIYNEQFF
TRBJ1-6 | 16 | TRBV6-5 | CASSLGGDSYNSPLHF
TRBJ1-6 | 15 | TRBV7-8 | CASSSRTGQNSPLHF
TRBJ1-2 | 14 | TRBV15 | CATRPGQPNYGYTF
TRBJ2-3 | 16 | TRBV2 | CASSERLAGGTDTQYF
TRBJ1-1 | 13 | TRBV30 | CAWSVGLRAEAFF
TRBJ1-3 | 18 | TRBV15 | CATSRAPASFTSGNTIYF
TRBJ2-1 | 13 | TRBV9 | CASSQDRGPEQFF
TRBJ1-1 | 14 | TRBV11-2 | CASSLLWMRTEAFF
TRBJ2-3 | 12 | TRBV12-3/TRBV12-4 | CASSSGRGTQYF
TRBJ2-5 | 15 | TRBV12-5 | CASGSAGQGRETQYF
TRBJ2-6 | 16 | TRBV7-9 | CASSLNLGRGANVLTF
TRBJ2-3 | 14 | TRBV7-2 | CASSGGHTTDTQYF
TRBJ1-1 | 15 | TRBV19 | CASSTNPLRNTEAFF
TRBJ2-2 | 19 | TRBV25-1 | CASSEFPLRRGPNTGELFF
TRBJ1-2 | 13 | TRBV18 | CASSTGQGNGYTF
TRBJ1-1 | 12 | TRBV18 | CASRQGNTEAFF
TRBJ2-3 | 17 | TRBV12-3/TRBV12-4 | CASSLAGLASSTDTQYF
TRBJ2-3 | 15 | TRBV6-2/TRBV6-3 | CASSSPGTRGDTQYF
TRBJ2-3 | 16 | TRBV2 | CASERGAGGSTDTQYF
TRBJ2-3 | 13 | TRBV11-2 | CASSSVDTDTQYF
TRBJ1-4 | 13 | TRBV28 | CATLGPEDEKLFF
TRBJ2-3 | 18 | TRBV15 | CATSSGIAEARGTDTQYF
TRBJ1-5 | 14 | TRBV5-1 | CASSLGPVNQPQHF
TRBJ2-7 | 13 | TRBV28 | CASEATGGYEQYF
TRBJ2-2 | 16 | TRBV10-3 | CAISNGLAGVDGELFF
TRBJ1-3 | 16 | TRBV7-2 | CASRPSGGSSGNTIYF
TRBJ2-1 | 14 | TRBV5-4 | CASSLEVALDEQFF
TRBJ2-2 | 16 | TRBV20-1 | CSAPDRLAVTPGSCFF
TRBJ1-1 | 15 | TRBV11-2 | CASSLGDRAETEAFF
TRBJ1-5 | 12 | TRBV19 | CASSAGGQPQHF
TRBJ1-1 | 12 | TRBV11-2 | CASSYWGTEAFF
TRBJ2-7 | 17 | TRBV2 | CASSGTSGSLPNYEQYF
TRBJ2-7 | 14 | TRBV5-5 | CASRRQGGSYEQYF
TRBJ2-3 | 16 | TRBV15 | CATSILGLASTDTQYF
TRBJ2-3 | 16 | TRBV12-5 | CASGLRPYMNTDTQYF
TRBJ2-7 | 15 | TRBV14 | CASSHGTGDPYEQYF
TRBJ2-1 | 17 | TRBV28 | CASSLLAGARPYNEQFF
TRBJ1-6 | 17 | TRBV6-1 | CASSDERDRVRNSPLHF